The next 13 T cell receptor beta chains were all read from a single sample in a study of blood T cell repertoires in COVID-19. Libraries were prepared by immunoSEQ multiplex PCR; TCRdb keeps only in-frame clonotypes and omits some of them. The sample has hundreds of thousands of clones; over 75% are singletons. The specimen sequenced was peripheral blood. Every receptor here comes from a man aged 80 or over with acute or convalescent COVID-19.

V gene TRBV3-1 (or the pseudogene TRBV3-2) combines with J gene TRBJ1-1, with 7 bases lining up with TRBD1. The CDR3 sequence is 15 residues long. Germline loops: CDR1 LGHDT, CDR2 YNNKEL (reference sequence). V lost 4 bases and J lost 0; bases outside the gene matches: 5. The CDR3 bases are TGTGCCAGCAGCCTAGAGGGACAGCTGAACACTGAAGCTTTCTTT. Protein product: CASSLEGQLNTEAFF.

This chain uses TRBV6-5 with TRBJ1-6; TRBD1 might be the D (5 bases). CDR1 MNHEY and CDR2 SVGAGI come from the germline V gene. Between the trimmed V and J ends, which lost 6 bases and 2 bases, there was a span of 8 bases. This CDR3 is built from 14 residues. The CDR3 bases are TGTGCCAGCAGGCGGGGCCCCTATAATTCACCCCTCCACTTT. The encoded protein is CASRRGPYNSPLHF.

The chain carries TRBV7-2 and TRBJ1-3; tentatively, D is TRBD1 (6 bases). The V end was cut by 5 bases, the J end by 7 bases, with 21 bases between. The germline gives CDR1 SGHTA, CDR2 FQGNSA. The CDR3 contains 16 residues. CDR3 region: CASSKSAGGGLNTIYF. The CDR3 DNA reads as TGTGCCAGCAGCAAGTCCGCCGGGGGGGGGCTGAACACCATATATTTT.

This clone is categorized as medium-sized. The chain links TRBV19 to TRBJ1-5, with 8 positions matching TRBD1. Germline CDR1 and CDR2: LNHDA and SQIVND (reference sequence). CDR3 length equals 16 residues. The V gene end was trimmed by 1 base and the J gene end by 8 bases; junction bases not matched to a gene: 10. The CDR3, as DNA: TGTGCCAGTAGTATAGCCGGAGTCAGGGGGCATGAGCCCCAGCATTTT. Translation gives CASSIAGVRGHEPQHF.

The genes are TRBV24-1 and TRBJ2-3; D may be TRBD2 (5 bases). Trimming pared 2 bases from V and 5 bases from J, leaving 16 bases between. CDR3 size: 16 residues. Per germline, CDR1 KGHDR and CDR2 SFDVKD. CDR3 sequence (DNA): TGTGCCACCAGTGATTCAACTAGGATGTCGAGAGATACGCAGTATTTT. It specifies CATSDSTRMSRDTQYF.

The gene calls are TRBV3-1 (or the pseudogene TRBV3-2) and TRBJ2-1, with D tentatively TRBD2 (7 bases). Trimming left V 7 bases short and J 5 bases short, with 18 bases between. Germline V gene lookup returns CDR1 LGHDT and CDR2 YNNKEL (reference sequence). The CDR3 has 15 amino acids. This CDR3 is CASTRGGMLNNEQFF. The CDR3 nucleotides are TGTGCCAGCACTAGGGGGGGGATGCTCAACAATGAGCAGTTCTTC.

The chain combines TRBV7-2 with TRBJ1-6, with D possibly matching TRBD1 (5 bases). Trimming left V 1 base short and J 7 bases short, with 8 bases between. The germline gives CDR1 SGHTA, CDR2 FQGNSA. The CDR3 sequence is 14 residues long. The CDR3 is CASSLGGLNSPLHF. CDR3 coding DNA: TGTGCCAGCAGCTTAGGGGGACTCAATTCACCCCTCCACTTT.

This rearrangement joins TRBV4-2 to TRBJ2-2, with TRBD1 matching over 8 bases. The germline gives CDR1 LGHNA, CDR2 YNFKEQ. J lost 7 bases, V lost 1 base, and 5 bases had no gene match. This CDR3 is 15 amino acids long. CDR3 in amino acids: CASSQAPGTGGELFF. The CDR3 DNA follows: TGTGCCAGCAGCCAAGCCCCGGGGACAGGCGGGGAGCTGTTTTTT.

As concerns this clone: The sample holds other DNA sequences that translate to the same CDR3. The V gene is TRBV4-1, the J gene TRBJ2-1; 9 nucleotides line up with TRBD1. After removal of 1 base from V and 2 bases from J, the junction contained 0 bases not matched to a gene. In germline, CDR1 is MGHRA, CDR2 YSYEKL. The CDR3 has 15 amino acids. The DNA of the CDR3 is TGCGCCAGCAGCCAAGGACAGGGGGCCTACAATGAGCAGTTCTTC. As protein: CASSQGQGAYNEQFF.

The chain is built from TRBV29-1 and TRBJ2-1, with 8 bases aligning to TRBD1. CDR1 SQVTM and CDR2 ANQGSEA come from the germline V gene. The CDR3 is made up of 13 amino acids. J was trimmed by 5 bases and V by 7 bases; bases with no gene match: 7. The CDR3 here is CSARQGHDNEQFF. In DNA form, the CDR3 reads TGCAGCGCCCGACAGGGGCACGACAATGAGCAGTTCTTC.

The chain carries TRBV7-3 and TRBJ2-1, with 15 bases fitting TRBD2. This CDR3 is 16 amino acids long. Germline loops: CDR1 SGHTA, CDR2 FQGTGA. The V and J ends lost 5 bases and 9 bases, in that order; junction bases with no gene match: 8. CDR3 sequence (DNA): TGTGCCAGCAGCGAGGGACTAGCGGGAGGATCGGGTGAGCAGTTCTTC. The encoded protein is CASSEGLAGGSGEQFF.

This clone showed up just once. This chain links TRBV5-1 with TRBJ2-4, with D perhaps matching TRBD2 (6 bases). Between the trimmed V and J ends, which lost 0 bases and 0 bases, there was a span of 10 bases. The CDR3 runs 16 residues. Germline CDR1 is SGHRS and CDR2 is YFSETQ. The DNA for the CDR3 is TGCGCCAGCAGCTTGGTTAGCGGATTAGCCAAAAACATTCAGTACTTC. Encoded protein: CASSLVSGLAKNIQYF.

The rearrangement joins TRBV14 to TRBJ1-1; 10 bases match TRBD1. Trimming at V came to 5 bases and at J to 3 bases, leaving 9 bases not matched to a gene. CDR1 SGHDN and CDR2 FVKESK come from the germline V gene. This CDR3 comprises 16 residues. CDR3 region: CASSMAIGTGDTEAFF. CDR3 in DNA: TGTGCCAGCAGCATGGCGATTGGGACAGGGGACACTGAAGCTTTCTTT.